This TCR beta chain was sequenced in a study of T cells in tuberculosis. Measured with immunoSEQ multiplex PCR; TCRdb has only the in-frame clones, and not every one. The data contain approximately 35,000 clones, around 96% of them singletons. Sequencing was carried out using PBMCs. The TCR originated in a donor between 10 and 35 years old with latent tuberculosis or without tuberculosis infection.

The chain's CDR3 is CASARQAINTEAFF. In DNA, the CDR3 is TGTGCCAGTGCCCGACAGGCAATTAACACTGAAGCTTTCTTT. This rearrangement joins TRBV19 to TRBJ1-1; D may be TRBD1 (6 bases). CDR3 length equals 14 residues. The V and J ends lost 8 bases and 2 bases respectively, with 15 bases between them. CDR1 is LNHDA, CDR2 SQIVND, per germline (reference sequence).